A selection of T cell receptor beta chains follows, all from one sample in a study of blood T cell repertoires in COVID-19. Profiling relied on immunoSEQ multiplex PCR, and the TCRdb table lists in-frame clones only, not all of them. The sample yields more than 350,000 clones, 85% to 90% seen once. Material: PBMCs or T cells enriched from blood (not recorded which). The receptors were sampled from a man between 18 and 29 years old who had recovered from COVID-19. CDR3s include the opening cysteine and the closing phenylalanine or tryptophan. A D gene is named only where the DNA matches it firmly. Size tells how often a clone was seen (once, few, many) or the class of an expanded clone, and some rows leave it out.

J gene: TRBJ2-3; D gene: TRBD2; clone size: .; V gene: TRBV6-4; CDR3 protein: CASSVGYSGGTDTQYF; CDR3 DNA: TGTGCCAGCAGTGTTGGTTATAGCGGGGGGACAGATACGCAGTATTTT
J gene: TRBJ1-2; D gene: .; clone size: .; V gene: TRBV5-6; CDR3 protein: CASSQNNRVTNYGYTF; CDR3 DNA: TGTGCCAGCAGCCAGAACAACAGGGTCACTAACTATGGCTACACCTTC
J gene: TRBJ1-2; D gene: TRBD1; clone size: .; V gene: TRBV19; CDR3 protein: CASSIRDSPLVGYTF; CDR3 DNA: TGTGCCAGTAGTATCCGGGACAGCCCTTTGGTTGGCTACACCTTC
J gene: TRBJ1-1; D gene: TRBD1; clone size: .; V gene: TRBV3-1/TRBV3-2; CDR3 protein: CASSLRQGVRNTEAFF; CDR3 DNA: TGTGCCAGCAGCCTCAGACAGGGGGTGAGGAACACTGAAGCTTTCTTT
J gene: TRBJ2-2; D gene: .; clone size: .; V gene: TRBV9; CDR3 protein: CASSPQGGNTGELFF; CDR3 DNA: TGTGCCAGCAGCCCGCAGGGAGGGAACACCGGGGAGCTGTTTTTT
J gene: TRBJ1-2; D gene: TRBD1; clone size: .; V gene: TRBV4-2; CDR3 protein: CASSRHSGQGVNGYTF; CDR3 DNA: TGTGCCAGCAGCCGCCACTCGGGACAGGGGGTAAATGGCTACACCTTC
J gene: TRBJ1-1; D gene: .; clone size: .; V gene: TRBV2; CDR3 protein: CASSRTEANTEAFF; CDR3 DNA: TGTGCCAGCAGCAGGACAGAAGCGAACACTGAAGCTTTCTTT
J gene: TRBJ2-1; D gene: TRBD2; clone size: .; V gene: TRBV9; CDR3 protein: CASSFGLASSNEQFF; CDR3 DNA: TGTGCCAGCAGCTTCGGACTAGCGTCCAGCAATGAGCAGTTCTTC
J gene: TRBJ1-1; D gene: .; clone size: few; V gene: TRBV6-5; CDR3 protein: CASSYTGGTEAFF; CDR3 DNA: TGTGCCAGCAGTTACACCGGGGGAACTGAAGCTTTCTTT
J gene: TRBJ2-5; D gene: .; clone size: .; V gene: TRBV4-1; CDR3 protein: CASSQDRGTAVQETQYF; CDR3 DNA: TGCGCCAGCAGCCAAGATCGGGGGACAGCAGTCCAAGAGACCCAGTACTTC
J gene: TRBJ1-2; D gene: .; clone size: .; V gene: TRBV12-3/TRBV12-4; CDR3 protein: CASTRMWRGGYTF; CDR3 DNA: TGTGCCAGCACTCGAATGTGGAGGGGTGGCTACACCTTC
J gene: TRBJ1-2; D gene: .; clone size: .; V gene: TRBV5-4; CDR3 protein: CASSLGGTRGYTF; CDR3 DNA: TGTGCCAGCAGCTTGGGCGGTACTCGGGGCTACACCTTC
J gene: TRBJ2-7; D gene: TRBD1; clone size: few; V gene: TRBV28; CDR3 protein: CASSSGQVGSYF; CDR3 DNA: TGTGCCAGCAGTTCGGGACAGGTGGGGTCGTACTTC
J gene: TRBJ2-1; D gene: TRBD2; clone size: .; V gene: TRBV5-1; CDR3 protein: CASSPGTSGGSDNEQFF; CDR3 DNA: TGCGCCAGCAGCCCTGGGACTAGCGGGGGGTCAGACAATGAGCAGTTCTTC
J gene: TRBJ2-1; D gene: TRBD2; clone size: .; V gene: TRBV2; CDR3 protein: CASSERGLAGEQFF; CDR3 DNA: TGTGCCAGCAGTGAAAGGGGACTAGCGGGAGAGCAGTTCTTC
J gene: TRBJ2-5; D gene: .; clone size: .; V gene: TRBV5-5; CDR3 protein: CASSTSRGETQYF; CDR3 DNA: TGTGCCAGCAGCACCTCGCGGGGAGAGACCCAGTACTTC
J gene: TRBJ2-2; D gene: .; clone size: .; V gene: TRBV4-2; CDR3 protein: CASSRFDGANTGELFF; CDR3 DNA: TGTGCCAGCAGCCGATTCGACGGAGCGAACACCGGGGAGCTGTTTTTT
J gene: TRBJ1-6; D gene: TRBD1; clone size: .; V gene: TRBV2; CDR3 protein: CASRGQGASSPLHF; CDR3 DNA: TGTGCCAGCAGGGGACAGGGGGCGAGTTCACCCCTCCACTTT
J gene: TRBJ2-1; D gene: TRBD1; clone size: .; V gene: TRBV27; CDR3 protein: CASSWTGSYNEQFF; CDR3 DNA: TGTGCCAGCAGTTGGACAGGGAGCTACAATGAGCAGTTCTTC
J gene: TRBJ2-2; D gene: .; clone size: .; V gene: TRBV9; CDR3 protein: CASSVGGLVTGELFF; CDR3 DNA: TGTGCCAGCAGCGTAGGCGGCTTAGTCACCGGGGAGCTGTTTTTT
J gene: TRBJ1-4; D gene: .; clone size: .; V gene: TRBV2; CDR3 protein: CASSGGEGEKLFF; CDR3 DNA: TGTGCCAGCAGTGGGGGGGAGGGTGAAAAACTGTTTTTT
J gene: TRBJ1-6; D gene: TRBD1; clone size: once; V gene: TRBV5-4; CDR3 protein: CASSLDQGVNSPLHF; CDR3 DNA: TGTGCCAGCAGCTTGGACCAGGGGGTAAATTCACCCCTCCACTTT